Sequencing of this T cell receptor (beta chain) was carried out in a study of blood T cell repertoires in COVID-19. For the study at large: Some COVID-19 samples were acute and others convalescent; all came from the United States, Italy and Spain.

Under the authors' procedure: Reference gene primer amplification gave estimated nucleated cell counts. Libraries were prepared by immunoSEQ multiplex PCR; TCRdb keeps only in-frame clonotypes and omits some of them. Clone size and the V and J calls come from that table; the DNA yielded D and trimming. The top ten clones hold about 2.3% of a sample with fewer than 300,000 clones, roughly 88% of them seen once. CDR1 SGHRS and CDR2 YFSETQ come from the germline V gene. The CDR3 runs to 16 residues. The ends were cut back, 0 bases at V and 0 bases at J, with 10 bases in the middle. Recruitment covered 20 to 25 US areas and drew participants whose ages spanned roughly 18 to 89 years. Clinical history reported by participants formed the basis on which cohorts were assigned.

V and J are TRBV5-1 and TRBJ1-3, with D hard to call. The sequencing sample was made of PBMCs or T cells enriched from blood (not recorded which). The sequence came from a woman aged 40 to 49 with acute COVID-19. In nucleotides, the CDR3 is TGCGCCAGCAGCTTGGAGGCAGGCCTCTCTGGAAACACCATATATTTT. Protein: CASSLEAGLSGNTIYF.